The T cell receptor (beta chain) described here comes from a study of neurological immune-mediated disorders (dated by TCRdb to the late 2010s). At the level of the whole study: Of the approximately 34 multiple sclerosis patients, some 30 had relapsing-remitting MS and 3 had secondary progressive MS. The study compared peripheral blood TCR-beta repertoires of HTLV-I-associated myelopathy (HAM/TSP) patients, multiple sclerosis patients and healthy controls using UMI-based sequencing. Alongside PBMC samples, the set of fewer than 110 TCR-beta libraries contained longitudinal samples, technical triplicates, and paired CD4+ and CD8+ T-cell subsets that had been sorted. The cohort comprised 68 subjects: roughly 15 HAM/TSP patients, 35 or so multiple sclerosis patients and around 20 healthy controls. The paper as a whole reports these results and caveats: Phylogenetic analysis grouped repertoires from 18 of 34 MS patients into a cluster of related CDR3 sequences, suggesting a possible repertoire-level signature. TCR clonal expansion was highest in HAM/TSP patients and lowest in MS patients, with MS patients falling below even healthy controls. No association of the MS cluster with clinical or MRI features was observed, and the need for larger cohorts was stated by the authors. Expanded clones from different subjects shared no identical CDR3 amino acid sequences, which suggests that TCR-beta repertoires were private in all groups.

Libraries from unsorted PBMCs were made from 2 million PBMCs kept in RNAlater at -80 degrees C until RNA extraction. Multiple sclerosis patients were enrolled in a US clinical protocol under which disease progression was evaluated by magnetic resonance imaging. Peripheral blood was subjected to Ficoll-Hypaque density gradient centrifugation to isolate PBMCs, which were then cryopreserved in liquid nitrogen. This clonotype was picked up many times. Its antigen specificity is not known. No base quality values were provided; no much bigger clone lies one nucleotide off. To synthesize cDNA, template-switch 5'RACE was performed with a primer carrying a 10-nucleotide random unique molecular identifier so that each TCR transcript was tagged. Every sequencing run covered 15-18 subjects and yielded more than 170 million TCR-beta sequences. Total RNA was extracted with the RNeasy kit. Using the KAPA Real-time Library Amplification kit, TCR-beta VDJ regions were amplified with primers for the TCR constant region and the 5'RACE anchor. Sample indexes and Illumina adaptors were added in a first PCR, after which library yield was increased in a second PCR. After purification with Ampure beads, the TCR product of roughly 650 bp was size-selected on a 2% E-gel SizeSelection system. Before pooling, libraries had their quality checked on a Bioanalyzer, their concentration measured with Qubit, and their quantity determined with the Kapa Library Quantification kit. Paired-end 2 x 150 bp sequencing of the libraries was performed on an Illumina HiSeq 2500. To increase sequence diversity, roughly 24-32% phiX was spiked into each library pool. The study's processing was this. The quality-filtered reads were processed with the UMI-based MiGEC pipeline, whose error correction step removed more than 80% of the raw TCR sequences. IMGT germline references were used for aligning VDJ genes, and each clonotype was defined as a unique CDR3 amino acid sequence together with its V-J genes. Clonal expansion, Shannon diversity and CDR3 relatedness were evaluated with VDJtools (CalcPairwiseDistances, ClusterSamples), while phylogenetic trees were built in CLCbio workbench. Clones with at least 8 unique UMIs were defined as expanded, with this threshold being based on coefficient-of-variation modelling across technical triplicates. The public reads were run again by TCRdb, first through fastp at Q25 and then through MiXCR, and only productive beta chains were kept. Each entry merges the rows of one CDR3 protein and shows their most common DNA and genes. The V and J calls shown here were made by TCRdb, not taken from the authors' results. For this sample the table gives about 65,000 distinct CDR3 sequences, of which approximately 4.2% were detected only once. Together, the top ten hold roughly 2.7% of the sample.

V is reduced by 0 bases and J by 0 bases, leaving a spacing of 9 bases between them. The germline V gene encodes CDR1 SGHRS and CDR2 YFSETQ. From its cysteine to its phenylalanine, the CDR3 spans 15 amino acids. Here the CDR3 DNA is all that survives: 45 bases in frame from base 1. The sample was PBMCs. The TCR was taken from a man aged 50 or older with multiple sclerosis. The sequence joins TRBV5-1 to TRBJ1-2; possibly the D gene is TRBD1, per 5 matching bases. The CDR3 has the sequence CASSLEGIANYGYTF. The DNA sequence follows: TGCGCCAGCAGCTTGGAGGGGATAGCTAACTATGGCTACACCTTC.